These T cell receptor beta chains were read from a single sample in a study of Ad26.COV2.S vaccination and SARS-CoV-2 variants. Assay: immunoSEQ multiplex PCR; the TCRdb copy retains only in-frame clones and omits some. The table records around 320,000 clones, over 80% of them present only once. The source material was peripheral blood, sampled in a trial of Ad26.COV2.S vaccine versus placebo. The source of these receptors is a person aged 18-60 years who received the Ad26.COV2.S COVID-19 vaccine or a placebo. Both conserved end residues are trimmed from each CDR3. The order of the fields is J gene, D gene, V gene, CDR3 protein. The D gene is left open where the match is weak.

J: TRBJ1-1
D: -
V: TRBV27
CDR3: ASSLGGLNTEAF

J: TRBJ1-5
D: TRBD1
V: TRBV9
CDR3: ASSVAGTGDQPQH

J: TRBJ1-2
D: -
V: TRBV28
CDR3: ASSYRAYGYT

J: TRBJ2-7
D: TRBD1
V: TRBV5-6
CDR3: ASSRTGNLGEQY

J: TRBJ2-5
D: -
V: TRBV9
CDR3: ASSPRTGGETQY

J: TRBJ2-7
D: -
V: TRBV9
CDR3: ASSVGRGELYEQY

J: TRBJ1-3
D: TRBD1
V: TRBV7-8
CDR3: ASSPGQAYRNTIY

J: TRBJ1-5
D: -
V: TRBV11-2
CDR3: ASSLGTQSNQPQH

J: TRBJ2-7
D: -
V: TRBV18
CDR3: ASSPTRDYEQY

J: TRBJ1-6
D: -
V: TRBV6-1
CDR3: ASSEVPTGTLLSPLH

J: TRBJ2-7
D: -
V: TRBV28
CDR3: ASSSNRVPGLTYEQY

J: TRBJ2-3
D: -
V: TRBV10-2
CDR3: ATRDGYSDTQY

J: TRBJ1-6
D: TRBD1
V: TRBV7-9
CDR3: ASSLGPGQGSSPLH

J: TRBJ1-1
D: -
V: TRBV3-1/TRBV3-2
CDR3: ASSYTGRYTEAF

J: TRBJ1-6
D: TRBD1
V: TRBV6-5
CDR3: ASSPIVDRGSPLH

J: TRBJ1-6
D: -
V: TRBV15
CDR3: ATSRDWAGNSPLH

J: TRBJ2-1
D: TRBD1
V: TRBV29-1
CDR3: SVERGQGVYNEQF

J: TRBJ2-1
D: TRBD1
V: TRBV19
CDR3: ASSQPGQGIYNEQF